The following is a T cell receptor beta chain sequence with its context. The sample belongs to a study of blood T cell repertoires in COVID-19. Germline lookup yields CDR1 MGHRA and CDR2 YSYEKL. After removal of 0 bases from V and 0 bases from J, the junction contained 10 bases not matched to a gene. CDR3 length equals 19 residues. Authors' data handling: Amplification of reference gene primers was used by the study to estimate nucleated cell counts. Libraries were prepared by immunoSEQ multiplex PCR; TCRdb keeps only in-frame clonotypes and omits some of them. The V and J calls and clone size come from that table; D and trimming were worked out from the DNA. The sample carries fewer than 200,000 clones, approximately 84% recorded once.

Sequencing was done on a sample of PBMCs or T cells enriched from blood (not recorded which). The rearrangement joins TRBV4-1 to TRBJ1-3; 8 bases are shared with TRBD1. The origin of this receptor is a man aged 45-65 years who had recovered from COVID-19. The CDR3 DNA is TGCGCCAGCAGCCAAGATCCGTGGGGGACAGGCAGCTCTGGAAACACCATATATTTT. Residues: CASSQDPWGTGSSGNTIYF.